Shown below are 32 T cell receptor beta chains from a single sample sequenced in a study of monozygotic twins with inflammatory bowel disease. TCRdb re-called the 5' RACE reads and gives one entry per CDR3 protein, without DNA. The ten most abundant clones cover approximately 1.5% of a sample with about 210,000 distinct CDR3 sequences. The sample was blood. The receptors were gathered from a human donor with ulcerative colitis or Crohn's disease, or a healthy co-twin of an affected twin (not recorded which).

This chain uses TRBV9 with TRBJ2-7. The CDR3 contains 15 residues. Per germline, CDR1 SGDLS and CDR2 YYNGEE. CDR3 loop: CASSQSLGVVHEQYF.

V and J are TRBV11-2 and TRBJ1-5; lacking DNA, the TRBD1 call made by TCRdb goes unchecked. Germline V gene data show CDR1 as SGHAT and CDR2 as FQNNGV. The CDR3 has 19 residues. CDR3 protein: CASNYITYREVRRNQPQHF.

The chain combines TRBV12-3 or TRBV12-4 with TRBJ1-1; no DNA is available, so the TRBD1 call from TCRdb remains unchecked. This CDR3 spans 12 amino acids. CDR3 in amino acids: CASSSGPRGAFF.

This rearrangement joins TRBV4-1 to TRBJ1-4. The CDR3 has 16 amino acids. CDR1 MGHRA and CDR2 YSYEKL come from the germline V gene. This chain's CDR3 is CASSQRRVVGPEKLFF.

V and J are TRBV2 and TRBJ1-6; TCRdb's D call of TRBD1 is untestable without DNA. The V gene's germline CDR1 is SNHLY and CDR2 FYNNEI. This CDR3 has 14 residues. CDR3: CASMVQGEASPLHF.

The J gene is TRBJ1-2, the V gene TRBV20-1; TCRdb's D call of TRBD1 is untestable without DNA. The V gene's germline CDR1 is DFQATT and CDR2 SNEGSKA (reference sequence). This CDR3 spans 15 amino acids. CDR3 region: CSASRGATGIYGYTF.

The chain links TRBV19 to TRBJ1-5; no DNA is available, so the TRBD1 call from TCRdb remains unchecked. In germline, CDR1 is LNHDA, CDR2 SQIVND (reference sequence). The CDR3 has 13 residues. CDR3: CASSPTGGQPQHF.

CDR3 in amino acids: CASSPLSSGYGYTF. The chain carries TRBV7-2 and TRBJ1-2; TCRdb picks TRBD1, but there is no DNA to check that call. CDR1 is SGHTA and CDR2 is FQGNSA in the germline V gene. The CDR3 is 14 residues long. Supplemented by reference TRBV7-2 and TRBJ1-2, the full variable domain reads GAGVSQSPSNKVTEKGKDVELRCDPISGHTALYWYRQSLGQGLEFLIYFQGNSAPDKSGLPSDRFSAERTGGSVSTLTIQRTQQEDSAVYLCASSPLSSGYGYTFGSGTRLTVV.

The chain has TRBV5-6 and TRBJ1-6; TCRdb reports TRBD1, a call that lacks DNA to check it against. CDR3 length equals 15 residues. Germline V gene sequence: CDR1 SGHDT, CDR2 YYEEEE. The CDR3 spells CASSLEGARGSPLHF.

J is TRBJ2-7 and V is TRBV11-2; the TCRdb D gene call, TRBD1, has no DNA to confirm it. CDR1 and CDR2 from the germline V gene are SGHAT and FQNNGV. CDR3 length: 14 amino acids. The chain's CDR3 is CASSLDPTGEEQYF.

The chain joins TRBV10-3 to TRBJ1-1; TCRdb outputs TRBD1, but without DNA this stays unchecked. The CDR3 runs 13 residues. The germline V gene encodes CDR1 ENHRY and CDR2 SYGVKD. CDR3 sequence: CASEGAEGTEAFF.

The CDR3 loop reads CASSPPPQGTILAKNIQYF. The chain combines TRBV18 with TRBJ2-4; TCRdb names TRBD1, which stays unverified in the absence of DNA. The CDR3 extends over 19 amino acids. From germline, CDR1 is KGHSH and CDR2 LQKENI.

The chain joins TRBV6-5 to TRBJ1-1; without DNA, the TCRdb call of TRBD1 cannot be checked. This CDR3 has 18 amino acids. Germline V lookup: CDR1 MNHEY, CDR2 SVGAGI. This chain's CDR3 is CASSYYPGTEGRVTEAFF.

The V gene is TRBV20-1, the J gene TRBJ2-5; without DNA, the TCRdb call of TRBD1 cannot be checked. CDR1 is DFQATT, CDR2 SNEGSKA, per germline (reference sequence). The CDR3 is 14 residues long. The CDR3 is CSASTGDRPETQYF.

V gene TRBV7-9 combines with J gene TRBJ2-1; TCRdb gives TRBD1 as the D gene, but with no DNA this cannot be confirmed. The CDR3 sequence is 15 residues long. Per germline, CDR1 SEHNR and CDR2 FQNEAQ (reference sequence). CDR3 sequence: CASSLARVPYNEQFF. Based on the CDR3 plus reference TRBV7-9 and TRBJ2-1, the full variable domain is DTGVSQNPRHKITKRGQNVTFRCDPISEHNRLYWYRQTLGQGPEFLTYFQNEAQLEKSRLLSDRFSAERPKGSFSTLEIQRTEQGDSAMYLCASSLARVPYNEQFFGPGTRLTVL.

The CDR3: CASSLVGVAGANVLTF. The rearrangement uses TRBV7-2 and TRBJ2-6; TCRdb designates TRBD1, a call that cannot be tested without DNA. The length of the CDR3 is 16 residues. The germline gives CDR1 SGHTA, CDR2 FQGNSA.

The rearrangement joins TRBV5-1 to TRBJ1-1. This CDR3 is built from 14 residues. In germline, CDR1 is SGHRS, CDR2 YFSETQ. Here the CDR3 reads CASSYAGYNTEAFF. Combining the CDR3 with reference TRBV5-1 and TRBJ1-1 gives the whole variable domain KAGVTQTPRYLIKTRGQQVTLSCSPISGHRSVSWYQQTPGQGLQFLFEYFSETQRNKGNFPGRFSGRQFSNSRSEMNVSTLELGDSALYLCASSYAGYNTEAFFGQGTRLTVV.

CDR3 residues: CASSLRHLSYEQYF. The chain recombines TRBV4-1 with TRBJ2-7. CDR1 and CDR2 from the germline V gene are MGHRA and YSYEKL. CDR3 length equals 14 residues.

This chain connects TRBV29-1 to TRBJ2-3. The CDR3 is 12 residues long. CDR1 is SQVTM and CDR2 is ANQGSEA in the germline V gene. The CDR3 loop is CSVGLNGDTQYF.

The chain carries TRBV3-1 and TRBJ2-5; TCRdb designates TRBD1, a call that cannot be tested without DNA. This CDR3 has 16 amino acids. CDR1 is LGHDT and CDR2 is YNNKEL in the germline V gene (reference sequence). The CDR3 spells CASSPGQRTLQETQYF.

The CDR3 sequence is CSVLSGGMNTEAFF. This sequence joins TRBV29-1 and TRBJ1-1; TCRdb's assignment of TRBD1 cannot be checked, as there is no DNA. This CDR3 comprises 14 residues. CDR1 is SQVTM, CDR2 ANQGSEA, per germline. Full variable domain (missing parts from reference TRBV29-1 and TRBJ1-1): SAVISQKPSRDICQRGTSLTIQCQVDSQVTMMFWYRQQPGQSLTLIATANQGSEATYESGFVIDKFPISRPNLTFSTLTVSNMSPEDSSIYLCSVLSGGMNTEAFFGQGTRLTVV.

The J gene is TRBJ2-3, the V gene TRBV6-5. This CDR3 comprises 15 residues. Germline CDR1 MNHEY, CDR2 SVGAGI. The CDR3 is CASSYSLVSTDTQYF.

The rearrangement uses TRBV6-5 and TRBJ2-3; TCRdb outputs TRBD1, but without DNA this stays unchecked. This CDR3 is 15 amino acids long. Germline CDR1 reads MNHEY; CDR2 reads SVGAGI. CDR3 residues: CASSYSTARTDTQYF.

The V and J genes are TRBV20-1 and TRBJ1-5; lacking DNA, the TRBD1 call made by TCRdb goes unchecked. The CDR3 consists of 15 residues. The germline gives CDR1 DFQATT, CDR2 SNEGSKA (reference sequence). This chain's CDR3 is CSARDTGGSNQPQHF.

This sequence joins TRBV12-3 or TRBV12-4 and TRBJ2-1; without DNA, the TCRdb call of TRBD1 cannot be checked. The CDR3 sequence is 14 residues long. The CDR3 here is CASSPGRPRNEQFF.

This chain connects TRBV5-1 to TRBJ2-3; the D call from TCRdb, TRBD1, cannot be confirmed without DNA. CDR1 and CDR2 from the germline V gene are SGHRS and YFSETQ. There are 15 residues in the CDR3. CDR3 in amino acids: CASSLYGGRTDTQYF.

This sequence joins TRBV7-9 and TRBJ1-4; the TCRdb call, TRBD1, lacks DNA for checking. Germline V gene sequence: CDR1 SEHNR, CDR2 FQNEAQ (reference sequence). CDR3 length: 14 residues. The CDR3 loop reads CASSSTGKGEKLFF.

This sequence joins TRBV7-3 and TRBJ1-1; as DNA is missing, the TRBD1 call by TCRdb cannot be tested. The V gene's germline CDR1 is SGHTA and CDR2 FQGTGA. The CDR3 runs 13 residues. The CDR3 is CASSFKAGIEAFF. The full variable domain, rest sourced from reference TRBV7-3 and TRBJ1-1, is GAGVSQTPSNKVTEKGKYVELRCDPISGHTALYWYRQSLGQGPEFLIYFQGTGAADDSGLPNDRFFAVRPEGSVSTLKIQRTERGDSAVYLCASSFKAGIEAFFGQGTRLTVV.

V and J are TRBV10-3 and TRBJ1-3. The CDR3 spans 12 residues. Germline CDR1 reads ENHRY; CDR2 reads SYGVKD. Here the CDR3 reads CAISSPSNTIYF.

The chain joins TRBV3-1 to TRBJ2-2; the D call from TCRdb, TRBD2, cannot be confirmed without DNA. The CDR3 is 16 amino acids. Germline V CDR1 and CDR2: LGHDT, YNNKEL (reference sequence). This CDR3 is CASSLLPAGNTGELFF.

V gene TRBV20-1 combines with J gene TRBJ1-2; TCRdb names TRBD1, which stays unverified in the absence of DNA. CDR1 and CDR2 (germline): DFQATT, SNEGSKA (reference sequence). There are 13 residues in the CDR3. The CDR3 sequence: CSANRGRASGYTF.

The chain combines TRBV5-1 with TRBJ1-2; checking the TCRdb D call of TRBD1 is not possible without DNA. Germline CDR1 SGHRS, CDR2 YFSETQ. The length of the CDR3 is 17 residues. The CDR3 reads CASSLRTGAIPTHGYTF.